This T cell receptor (beta chain) came from a study of shared clonotypes between healthy human individuals. Sequencing was performed with immunoSEQ multiplex PCR; in TCRdb, only in-frame clones are kept and a portion is missing. The sample records a few million clones, around 90% being singletons. This CDR3 is built from 14 residues. Germline assignment: CDR1 PRHDT and CDR2 FYEKMQ (reference sequence). Trimming removed 6 bases at V and 5 bases at J, with 14 bases between. This chain joins TRBV13 and TRBJ2-1; the D gene is possibly TRBD1 (6 bases). Sequencing was done on a sample of naive CD4+ T cells sorted from blood. Subset denoted: CD45RA+ positively selected. This TCR came from a man aged 18-30 years in good health. The CDR3, as DNA: TGTGCCAGCAGGGGGAAACAGGGCCACAATGAGCAGTTCTTC. This encodes CASRGKQGHNEQFF.